This TCR beta chain appears in the sequencing data of a study of cytotoxic CD8 clonotypes in ibrutinib-treated CLL (dated by TCRdb to the early 2020s). Some background on the complete study: The cohort had ten to twelve relapsed/refractory and 15 treatment-naive patients; 17 to 18 were IGHV unmutated. Partial responses were observed in around 25 patients and complete responses in 2; after a median follow-up of around 68 months, remission was maintained in approximately 14 patients and progression was observed in approximately 12. Response samples were taken after a median of roughly a year on treatment, ranging from roughly 6 to 36 months. An average of about 260,000 productive templates and 94,082 productive rearrangements was obtained per sample. Of the approximately 90 people in the trial, approximately 28 had longitudinal samples available. Cryopreserved peripheral blood mononuclear cells were obtained prior to treatment, at the time of response, and at either disease progression or sustained remission. Every remission and progressive disease sample was obtained while ibrutinib was still being received by the patients. Overall study results and their limits: Sustained-remission and progressing patients did not have matched sampling times, and lymph node repertoires were not examined. Baseline clonality exceeded that of age-matched healthy donors and correlated strongly with circulating CD8+ T-cell counts. At ibrutinib response clonality went up, during sustained remission it held steady, and at progression it dropped back toward baseline. Public clonotypes were rare and either contracted or stayed stable during treatment, and the rise in clonality at ibrutinib response reflected the expansion of private clonotypes.

Clipping removes 1 base from V and 8 bases from J, with 9 as the unmatched junction base count. The germline V gene encodes CDR1 SGHKS and CDR2 YYEKEE (reference sequence). The CDR3 numbers 15 residues from cysteine through phenylalanine. The only DNA kept is the CDR3, 45 bases in frame from the first base. The goal of deep resolution MiSeq sequencing was a depth between 1 in 1 million and 1 in 200,000 T cells, and coverage averaged 10x per clonotype. The immunoSEQ hsTCRB Kit was used to generate TCR beta libraries. The original pipeline was this. The data were analyzed with ImmunoSEQ Analyzer and ImmunoSEQ Data Assistant, and V, D and J gene assignments followed IMGT definitions. Clonality was computed as one minus normalized Shannon entropy of productive rearrangement frequencies, ranging from 0 to 1. Only overrepresented clonotypes making up at least 0.05% of each patient's repertoire were included in the public clonotype analysis. About a dozen age-matched healthy donor repertoires from immuneACCESS served as clonality controls. As stored in TCRdb, this immuneACCESS dataset retains in-frame rearrangements with V and J assigned. A fraction of the clones does not appear; measured against another copy, unresolved V genes explain less than half of the discrepancy, and the remainder lacks a known reason. V and J calls plus clone size are reproduced from that table; the DNA served to infer D and trimming. The sample profile shows approximately 97,000 clones; 75% to 80% of them were found once. Around 24% of the sample is taken by the ten largest.

A few counts support this clone. The antigen it binds to is not known. Base qualities are not recorded, but no much larger clone differs from it by a single base. Sample time point, as interpreted from the label and publication: approximately 2 years on ibrutinib. For TCR beta library preparation, 1.5 to 2 micrograms of genomic DNA were extracted from the cryopreserved PBMCs. Longitudinal blood samples from CLL patients on ibrutinib monotherapy underwent high-throughput TCR beta sequencing. Patients were enrolled in a phase 2 open-label single-center ibrutinib monotherapy trial. The chain couples TRBV5-5 to TRBJ2-1; 7 of the junction bases match TRBD1. The specimen comprised PBMCs, sampled after 24 months of ibrutinib treatment. The source of this sequence is a human donor with chronic lymphocytic leukemia. The sequence in DNA is TGTGCCAGCAGCTTGCCCGACAGGGTCGGCGATGAGCAGTTCTTC. Its product reads: CASSLPDRVGDEQFF.